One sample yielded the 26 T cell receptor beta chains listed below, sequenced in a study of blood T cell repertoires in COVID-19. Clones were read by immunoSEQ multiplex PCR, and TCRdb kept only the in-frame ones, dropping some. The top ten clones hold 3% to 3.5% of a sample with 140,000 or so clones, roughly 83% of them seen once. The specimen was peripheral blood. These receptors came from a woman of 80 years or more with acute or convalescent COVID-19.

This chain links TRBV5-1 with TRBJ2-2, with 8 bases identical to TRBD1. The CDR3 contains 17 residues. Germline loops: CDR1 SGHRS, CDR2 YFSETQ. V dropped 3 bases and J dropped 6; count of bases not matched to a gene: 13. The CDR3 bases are TGCGCCAGCAGCTCAAAACCGAGACAGGACAGGGCCGGGGAGCTGTTTTTT. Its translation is CASSSKPRQDRAGELFF.

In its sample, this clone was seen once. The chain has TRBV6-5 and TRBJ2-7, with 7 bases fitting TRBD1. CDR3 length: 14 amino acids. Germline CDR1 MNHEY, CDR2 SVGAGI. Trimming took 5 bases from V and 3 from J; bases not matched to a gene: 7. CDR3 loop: CASSRTGLFYEQYF. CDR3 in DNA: TGTGCCAGCAGTAGGACAGGTTTATTCTACGAGCAGTACTTC.

This chain's CDR3 is CASSSRLASTDTQYF. CDR3 in DNA: TGCGCCAGCAGCTCAAGACTAGCAAGCACAGATACGCAGTATTTT. The V gene is TRBV5-1, the J gene TRBJ2-3; 7 positions match TRBD2. Germline-derived CDR1 and CDR2 are SGHRS and YFSETQ. The ends lost 3 bases at V and 0 bases at J; junction bases unmatched: 4. CDR3 length: 15 amino acids.

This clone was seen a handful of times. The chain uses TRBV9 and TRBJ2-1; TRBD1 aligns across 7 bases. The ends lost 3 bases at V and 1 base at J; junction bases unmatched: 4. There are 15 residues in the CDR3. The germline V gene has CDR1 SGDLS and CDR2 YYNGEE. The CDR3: CASSARDRSYNEQFF. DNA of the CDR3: TGTGCCAGCAGCGCCCGGGACAGATCCTACAATGAGCAGTTCTTC.

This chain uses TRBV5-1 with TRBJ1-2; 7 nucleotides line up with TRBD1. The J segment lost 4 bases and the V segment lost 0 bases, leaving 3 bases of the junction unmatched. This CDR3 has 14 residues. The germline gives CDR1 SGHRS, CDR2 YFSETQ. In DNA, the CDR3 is TGCGCCAGCAGCTTGGAAGGGGGCACCTATGGCTACACCTTC. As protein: CASSLEGGTYGYTF.

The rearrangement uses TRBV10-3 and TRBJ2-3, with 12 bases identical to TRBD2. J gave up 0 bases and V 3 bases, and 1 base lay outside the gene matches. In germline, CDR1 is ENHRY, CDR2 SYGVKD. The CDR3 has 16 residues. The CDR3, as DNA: TGTGCCATCAGTGAACTAGCGGGGGGTAGCACAGATACGCAGTATTTT. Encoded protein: CAISELAGGSTDTQYF.

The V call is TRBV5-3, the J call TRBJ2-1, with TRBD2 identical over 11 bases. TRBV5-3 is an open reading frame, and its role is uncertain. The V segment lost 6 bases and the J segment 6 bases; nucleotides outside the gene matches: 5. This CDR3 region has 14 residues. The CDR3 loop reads CARNSGGAGNEQFF. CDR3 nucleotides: TGTGCCAGAAATAGCGGGGGGGCCGGCAATGAGCAGTTCTTC.

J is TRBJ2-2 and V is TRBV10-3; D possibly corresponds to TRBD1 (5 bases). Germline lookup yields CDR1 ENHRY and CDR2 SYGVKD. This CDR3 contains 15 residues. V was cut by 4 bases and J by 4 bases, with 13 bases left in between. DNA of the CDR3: TGTGCCATCAGTGGTGGGGCCATTGGCACCGGGGAGCTGTTTTTT. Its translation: CAISGGAIGTGELFF.

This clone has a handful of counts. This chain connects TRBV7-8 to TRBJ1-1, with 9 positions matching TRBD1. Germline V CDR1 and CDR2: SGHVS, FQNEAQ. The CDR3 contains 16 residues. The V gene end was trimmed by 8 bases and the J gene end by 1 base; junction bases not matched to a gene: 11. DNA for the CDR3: TGTGCCAGCCTGGGTAACAGGGGGCGCCGGAACACTGAAGCTTTCTTT. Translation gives CASLGNRGRRNTEAFF.

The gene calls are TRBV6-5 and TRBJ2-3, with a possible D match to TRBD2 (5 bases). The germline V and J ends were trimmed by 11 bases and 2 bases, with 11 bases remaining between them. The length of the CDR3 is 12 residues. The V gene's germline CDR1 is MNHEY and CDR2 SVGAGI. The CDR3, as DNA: TGTGCCGTCAAGGGAGCCACAGATACGCAGTATTTT. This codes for CAVKGATDTQYF.

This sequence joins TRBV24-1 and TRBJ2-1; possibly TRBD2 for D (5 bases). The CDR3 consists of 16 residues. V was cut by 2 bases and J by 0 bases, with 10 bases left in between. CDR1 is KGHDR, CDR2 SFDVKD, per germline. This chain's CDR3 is CATSDSYTSSYNEQFF. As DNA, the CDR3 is TGTGCCACCAGTGATTCTTACACTAGCTCCTACAATGAGCAGTTCTTC.

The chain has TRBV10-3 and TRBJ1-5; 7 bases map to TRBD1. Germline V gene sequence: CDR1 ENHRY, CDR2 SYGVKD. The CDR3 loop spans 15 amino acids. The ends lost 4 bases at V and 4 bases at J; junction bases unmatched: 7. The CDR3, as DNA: TGTGCCATCAGTGCGGTCGGACAGGAAAATCAGCCCCAGCATTTT. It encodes CAISAVGQENQPQHF.

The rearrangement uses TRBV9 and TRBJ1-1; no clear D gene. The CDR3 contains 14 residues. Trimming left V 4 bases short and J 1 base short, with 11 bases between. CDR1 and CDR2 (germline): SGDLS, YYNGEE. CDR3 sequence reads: CASSSYGSNTEAFF. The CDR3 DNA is TGTGCCAGCAGCTCTTACGGGTCGAACACTGAAGCTTTCTTT.

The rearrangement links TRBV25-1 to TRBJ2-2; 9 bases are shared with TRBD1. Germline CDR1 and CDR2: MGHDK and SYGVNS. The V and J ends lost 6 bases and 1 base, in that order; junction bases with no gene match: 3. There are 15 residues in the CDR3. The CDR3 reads CASRGTGRNTGELFF. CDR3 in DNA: TGTGCCAGCAGAGGGACAGGGAGGAACACCGGGGAGCTGTTTTTT. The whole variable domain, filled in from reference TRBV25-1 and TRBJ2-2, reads EADIYQTPRYLVIGTGKKITLECSQTMGHDKMYWYQQDPGMELHLIHYSYGVNSTEKGDLSSESTVSRIRTEHFPLTLESARPSHTSQYLCASRGTGRNTGELFFGEGSRLTVL.

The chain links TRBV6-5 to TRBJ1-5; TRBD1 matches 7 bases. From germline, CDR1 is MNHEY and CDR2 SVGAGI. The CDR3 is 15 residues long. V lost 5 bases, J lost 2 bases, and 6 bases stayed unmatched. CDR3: CASSTRQGGNQPQHF. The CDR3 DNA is TGTGCCAGCAGTACTCGACAGGGCGGCAATCAGCCCCAGCATTTT.

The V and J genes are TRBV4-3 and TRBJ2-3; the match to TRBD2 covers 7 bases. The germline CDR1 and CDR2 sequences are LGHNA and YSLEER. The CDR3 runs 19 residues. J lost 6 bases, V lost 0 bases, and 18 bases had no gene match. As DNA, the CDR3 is TGCGCCAGCAGCCAAGATCATTCTCTGGCGGGGGATCCTAGTGATACGCAGTATTTT. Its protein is CASSQDHSLAGDPSDTQYF.

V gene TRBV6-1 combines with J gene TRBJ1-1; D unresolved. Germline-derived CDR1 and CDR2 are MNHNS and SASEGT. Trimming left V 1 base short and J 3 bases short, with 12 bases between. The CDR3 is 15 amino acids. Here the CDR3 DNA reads TGTGCCAGCAGTGAAGGCCCCCGGGGAGACACTGAAGCTTTCTTT. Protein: CASSEGPRGDTEAFF.

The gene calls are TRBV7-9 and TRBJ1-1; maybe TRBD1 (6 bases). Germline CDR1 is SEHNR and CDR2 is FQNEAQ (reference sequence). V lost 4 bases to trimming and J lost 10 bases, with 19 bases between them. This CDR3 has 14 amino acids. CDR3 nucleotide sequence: TGTGCCAGCAGCTCCCGACGGGACAAGGGATCAGCTTTCTTT. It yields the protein CASSSRRDKGSAFF.

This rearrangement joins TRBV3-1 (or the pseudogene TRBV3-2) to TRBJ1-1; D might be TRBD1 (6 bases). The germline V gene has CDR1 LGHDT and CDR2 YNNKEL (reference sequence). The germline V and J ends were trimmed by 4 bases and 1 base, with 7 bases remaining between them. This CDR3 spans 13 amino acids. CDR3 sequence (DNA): TGTGCCAGCAGCCCGACAGGGAACACTGAAGCTTTCTTT. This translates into CASSPTGNTEAFF.

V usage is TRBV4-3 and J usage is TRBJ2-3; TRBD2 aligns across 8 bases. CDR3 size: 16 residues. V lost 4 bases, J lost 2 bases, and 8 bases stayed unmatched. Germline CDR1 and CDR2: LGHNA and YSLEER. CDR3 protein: CASSRSRRGDTDTQYF. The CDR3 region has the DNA TGCGCCAGCAGCCGCAGCCGGCGGGGGGACACAGATACGCAGTATTTT.

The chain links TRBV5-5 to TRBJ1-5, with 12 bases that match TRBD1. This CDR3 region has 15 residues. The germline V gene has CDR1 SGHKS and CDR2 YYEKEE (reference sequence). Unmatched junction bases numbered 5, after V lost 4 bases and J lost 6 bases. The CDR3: CASSGTGGNFQPQHF. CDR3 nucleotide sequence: TGTGCCAGCAGCGGGACAGGGGGCAATTTTCAGCCCCAGCATTTT.

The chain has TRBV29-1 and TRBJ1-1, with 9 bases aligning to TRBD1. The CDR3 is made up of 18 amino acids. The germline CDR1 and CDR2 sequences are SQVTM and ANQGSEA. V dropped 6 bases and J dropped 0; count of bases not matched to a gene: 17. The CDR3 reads CSVQVETGGDLMNTEAFF. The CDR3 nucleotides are TGCAGCGTACAAGTGGAAACAGGGGGCGACTTGATGAACACTGAAGCTTTCTTT.

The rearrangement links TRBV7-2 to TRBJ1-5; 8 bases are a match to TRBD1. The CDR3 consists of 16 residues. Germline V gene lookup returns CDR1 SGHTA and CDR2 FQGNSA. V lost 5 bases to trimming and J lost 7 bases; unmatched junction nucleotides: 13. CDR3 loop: CASSQASRGRFQPQHF. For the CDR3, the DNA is TGTGCCAGCAGCCAGGCGTCCAGGGGGCGTTTCCAGCCCCAGCATTTT.

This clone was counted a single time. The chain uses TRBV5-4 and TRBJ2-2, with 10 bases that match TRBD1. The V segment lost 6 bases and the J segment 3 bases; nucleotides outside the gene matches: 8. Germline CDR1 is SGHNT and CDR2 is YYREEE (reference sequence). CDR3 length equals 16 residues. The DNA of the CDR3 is TGTGCCAGCAACACGGGGACAGGGGCGTACACCGGGGAGCTGTTTTTT. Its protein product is CASNTGTGAYTGELFF.

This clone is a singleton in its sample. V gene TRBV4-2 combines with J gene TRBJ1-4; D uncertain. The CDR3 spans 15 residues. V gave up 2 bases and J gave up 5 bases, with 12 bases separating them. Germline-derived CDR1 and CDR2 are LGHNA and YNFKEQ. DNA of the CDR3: TGTGCCAGCAGCCAATCGTTGAGTCTCAATGAAAAACTGTTTTTT. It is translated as CASSQSLSLNEKLFF.

For the CDR3, the DNA is TGTGCCAGCAGCACCCACAGGGGGCGCAAGGAACGGGCCCCTGAAGCTTTCTTT. Translating gives CASSTHRGRKERAPEAFF. J is TRBJ1-1 and V is TRBV7-9; 9 positions agree with TRBD1. The length of the CDR3 is 18 residues. V dropped 5 bases and J dropped 6; count of bases not matched to a gene: 19. The germline CDR1 and CDR2 sequences are SEHNR and FQNEAQ (reference sequence).